These T cell receptor beta chains were read from a single sample in a study of T cells in Graves' hyperthyroidism and ophthalmopathy. TCRdb processed the multiplex PCR reads anew with MiXCR; each CDR3 protein has one entry. The repertoire holds about 200,000 distinct CDR3 sequences, with approximately 17% as singletons. The sequencing input was blood. Every receptor here comes from a man in his forties or fifties with Graves' hyperthyroidism. The CDR3 runs from the conserved cysteine through the conserved F or W. The D gene is left open where the match is weak. The listing skips clone size in some rows; elsewhere it reads once, few, many or a size class.

D gene | clone size | J gene | V gene | CDR3 protein | CDR3 DNA
- | many | TRBJ1-5 | TRBV6-2/TRBV6-3 | CASTKGINQPQHF | TGTGCCAGCACTAAGGGGATAAATCAGCCCCAGCATTTT
- | many | TRBJ2-5 | TRBV2 | CASSEEGGAQYF | TGTGCCAGCAGTGAAGAAGGGGGGGCCCAGTACTTC
TRBD2 | many | TRBJ2-5 | TRBV3-1 | CASNRAGQETQYF | TGTGCCAGCAACCGAGCGGGGCAAGAGACCCAGTACTTC
- | many | TRBJ1-1 | TRBV10-1 | CANPDGNTEAFF | TGCGCCAACCCGGACGGAAACACTGAAGCTTTCTTT
TRBD1 | few | TRBJ2-2 | TRBV28 | CASSLTGGGGELFF | TGTGCCAGCAGTTTAACAGGGGGTGGCGGGGAGCTGTTTTTT
TRBD2 | few | TRBJ2-7 | TRBV27 | CASSLLGQGLGTSGTSYEQYF | TGTGCCAGCAGTTTACTTGGACAGGGGCTTGGGACTAGCGGGACATCCTACGAGCAGTACTTC
TRBD1 | many | TRBJ1-4 | TRBV4-1 | CASSQEAPYRGVGKLFF | TGCGCCAGCAGCCAAGAGGCCCCTTACAGGGGAGTGGGAAAACTGTTTTTT
TRBD2 | few | TRBJ2-1 | TRBV7-9 | CASSLLSGRPRVEQFF | TGTGCCAGCAGCCTTCTTAGCGGGAGGCCACGCGTTGAGCAGTTCTTC
TRBD2 | - | TRBJ2-5 | TRBV30 | CAWGTSGKETQYF | TGTGCCTGGGGGACTAGCGGGAAAGAGACCCAGTACTTC
- | many | TRBJ2-7 | TRBV12-3/TRBV12-4 | CASSLRGAGSYEQYF | TGTGCCAGCAGTCTCCGGGGGGCGGGTTCCTACGAGCAGTACTTC
- | many | TRBJ1-2 | TRBV3-1 | CASSQDGPYGYTF | TGTGCCAGCAGTCAGGACGGTCCCTATGGCTACACCTTC
- | - | TRBJ1-5 | TRBV4-3 | CASSQNRAQPQHF | TGCGCCAGCAGCCAGAACAGGGCCCAGCCCCAGCATTTT
TRBD2 | few | TRBJ2-3 | TRBV24-1 | CATSDPASGLGTDTQYF | TGTGCCACCAGTGATCCTGCTAGCGGGTTAGGCACAGATACGCAGTATTTT
TRBD1 | - | TRBJ1-5 | TRBV7-9 | CASSSGTGFQPQHF | TGTGCCAGCAGCTCCGGGACAGGGTTTCAGCCCCAGCATTTT
- | many | TRBJ1-4 | TRBV10-3 | CAISVGGAGNEKLFF | TGTGCCATCAGTGTCGGAGGCGCTGGGAATGAAAAACTGTTTTTT
- | many | TRBJ1-2 | TRBV10-2 | CASSEDETYGYTF | TGCGCCAGCAGTGAAGACGAGACCTATGGCTACACCTTC
TRBD2 | few | TRBJ2-5 | TRBV11-2 | CASSPGPVAGGVETQYF | TGTGCCAGCAGCCCAGGCCCGGTAGCGGGAGGGGTGGAGACCCAGTACTTC
- | few | TRBJ2-2 | TRBV20-1 | CSAKKRVTGELFF | TGCAGTGCTAAGAAGCGTGTCACCGGGGAGCTGTTTTTT
- | - | TRBJ2-1 | TRBV7-2 | CASRYPGLLYNEQFF | TGTGCCAGCAGATACCCGGGACTTCTATACAATGAGCAGTTCTTC
TRBD2 | many | TRBJ2-1 | TRBV7-9 | CASSILREGGYNEQFF | TGTGCCAGCAGCATCCTGCGGGAGGGGGGGTACAATGAGCAGTTCTTC
- | many | TRBJ1-1 | TRBV6-6 | CASSYSTGTPGEAFF | TGTGCCAGCAGTTACTCGACCGGGACACCCGGCGAAGCTTTCTTT
- | - | TRBJ2-5 | TRBV29-1 | CSVEGPPETQYF | TGCAGCGTTGAAGGGCCCCCGGAGACCCAGTACTTC
- | few | TRBJ2-1 | TRBV20-1 | CSARGGRTVYNEQFF | TGCAGTGCTAGGGGTGGCCGGACAGTCTACAATGAGCAGTTCTTC
- | many | TRBJ2-7 | TRBV20-1 | CSAPRGADEQYF | TGCAGTGCCCCCCGGGGGGCGGACGAGCAGTACTTC
- | many | TRBJ1-1 | TRBV27 | CASRGTVNTEAFF | TGTGCCAGCAGGGGGACGGTGAACACTGAAGCTTTCTTT
- | - | TRBJ2-7 | TRBV30 | CAWSADSYEQYF | TGTGCCTGGAGCGCGGACTCCTACGAGCAGTACTTC
- | many | TRBJ1-5 | TRBV20-1 | CSVRTHYSNQPQHF | TGCAGTGTCAGGACACATTATAGCAATCAGCCCCAGCATTTT
- | many | TRBJ2-1 | TRBV18 | CASSPLTRGNEQFF | TGTGCCAGCTCACCACTCACTAGGGGCAATGAGCAGTTCTTC
TRBD2 | many | TRBJ2-7 | TRBV5-1 | CASSLAVTSGVDEQYF | TGCGCCAGCAGCTTGGCCGTAACTAGCGGGGTAGACGAGCAGTACTTC
- | many | TRBJ1-1 | TRBV5-1 | CASSLDPGWNTEAFF | TGCGCCAGCAGCTTGGACCCAGGATGGAACACTGAAGCTTTCTTT
TRBD1 | few | TRBJ2-2 | TRBV3-1 | CASSRGQGVFTGELFF | TGTGCCAGCAGCCGCGGACAGGGGGTCTTCACCGGGGAGCTGTTTTTT
- | many | TRBJ2-5 | TRBV7-9 | CASEKMGETQYF | TGTGCCAGCGAGAAGATGGGAGAGACCCAGTACTTC
- | few | TRBJ2-1 | TRBV5-1 | CASSLDTGNEQFF | TGCGCCAGCAGCTTGGACACGGGGAATGAGCAGTTCTTC